This T cell receptor (beta chain) emerged from a study of blood T cell repertoires in COVID-19 (dated by TCRdb to the early 2020s). At the level of the whole study: The collaborator samples originated in the United States, Italy and Spain and spanned the acute and convalescent phases of COVID-19. The prospective study material was composed of cDNA or gDNA derived from T cells, B-cell-depleted T cells, or PBMCs. Subjects who had been exposed to COVID-19, were actively infected with it, or had recovered from it provided the deeply sampled blood TCRbeta repertoires that made up the dataset. The repertoires were released in a freely available public database intended as a resource for research on the immune response to SARS-CoV-2. The samples were drawn from the first 160 participants of the ongoing ImmuneRACE study and from 1,200 or so subjects provided by 6 global collaborators. A de-identified subject ID, COVID-19 status, age in years and sex were almost always included in the sample metadata. HLA class I and class II types, where available, came from metadata supplied by the sample provider rather than from assay-based typing.

This clone was observed once. The antigen this receptor binds is unknown. No clone much larger than this one lies a single base away; base qualities are absent. The full study reports these points: The quantity of clinical and demographic metadata differed by source and by participant and was supplied without curation.

V is reduced by 0 bases and J by 0 bases, leaving a spacing of 17 bases between them. The CDR3 contains 19 residues, cysteine and phenylalanine counted. The kept DNA is CDR3 alone, 57 bases in frame from the first base. From a lookup of the germline V gene, CDR1 and CDR2 are LGHNA and YNFKEQ. TCRbeta CDR3 regions were amplified from genomic DNA by means of the immunoSEQ Assay, a bias-controlled multiplex PCR. As for the original processing: The number of nucleated cells in each sample was estimated by amplification of reference gene primers within the assay. Sequence reads were collapsed and filtered to measure the absolute abundance of every unique TCRbeta CDR3 rearrangement. Productive Simpson clonality was computed per sample as the square root of Simpson's diversity index over productive rearrangements. Here the immuneACCESS table is served through TCRdb, limited to in-frame sequences with V and J called. Missing clones are a known gap in these copies; in checked studies unresolved V genes cover under half, and the rest lacks a known reason. D and trimming were read from the DNA, whereas the V and J calls and clone size are those reported in that table. This sample gives about 80,000 clones in total; about four fifths of them show up just once. Clones ranked in the top ten supply 9% to 10% of the sample.

Whole blood was collected in K2EDTA tubes by collaborating institutions according to the institutions' own protocols. For TCRbeta analysis, collaborators shipped samples as frozen whole blood, isolated PBMCs, or DNA extracted from either of those sample types. The sequence joins TRBV4-2 to TRBJ1-4, with TRBD1 as a weak D call on 6 bases. The origin of this receptor is a human donor in a cohort sampled during active COVID-19. The sample taken for sequencing was peripheral blood. The CDR3 reads CASSQDAGQRIATNEKLFF. In nucleotides, the sequence is TGTGCCAGCAGCCAAGACGCCGGACAGAGGATTGCAACTAATGAAAAACTGTTTTTT.